This TCR beta chain comes out of a study of blood T cell repertoires in COVID-19. How the authors handled the data: Amplification with reference gene primers provided the estimates of nucleated cell counts. Assay: immunoSEQ multiplex PCR; the TCRdb copy retains only in-frame clones and omits some. V, J and clone size reflect that table, while D and trimming were determined from the DNA. Found here are about 150,000 clones, roughly four fifths of them singletons; the top ten hold approximately 1.8%. This clone appeared once. This CDR3 spans 14 amino acids. Germline V gene lookup returns CDR1 SGHRS and CDR2 YFSETQ. V gave up 4 bases and J gave up 11 bases, with 16 bases separating them.

The clonotype comes from a man older than 75 with acute or convalescent COVID-19. This rearrangement joins TRBV5-1 to TRBJ1-6, with unresolved D. The sample was peripheral blood. The CDR3 loop is CASSPDEGRAPLHF. The CDR3 coding sequence is TGCGCCAGCAGCCCAGACGAAGGGAGGGCACCCCTCCACTTT.